The 5 T cell receptor beta chains below come from one sample, sequenced in a study of T-cell reconstitution after alpha-beta-depleted transplantation in children. During its preparation, the TCRbeta library received unique molecular identifiers. Each CDR3 protein gets one entry after TCRdb re-called the PCR reads with MiXCR. This table holds about 610,000 distinct CDR3 sequences, about 10% found once. This specimen was PBMCs from the stem cell graft donor, taken from the stem cell graft. Receptor source: a human donor who donated a stem cell graft to a child with acute myeloid leukemia.

This clonotype came up a few times. DNA for the CDR3: TGTGCCACCAGTGACCCGCCGTCAAAGGAGGAGAGCACAGATACGCAGTATTTT. It specifies CATSDPPSKEESTDTQYF. The rearrangement uses TRBV24-1 and TRBJ2-3, with D perhaps TRBD2 (5 bases). V dropped 4 bases and J dropped 0 bases, with 19 bases sitting between them. The germline V gene encodes CDR1 KGHDR and CDR2 SFDVKD. The CDR3 has 18 amino acids.

This sequence joins TRBV5-1 and TRBJ2-7; the D gene could be TRBD1 or TRBD2 (5 bases each). From germline, CDR1 is SGHRS and CDR2 YFSETQ. Trimming shortened V by 1 base and J by 6 bases, and 23 bases separated the two germline ends. The CDR3 is 17 residues long. The CDR3 loop is CASSLFGGAQPGSEQYF. CDR3 in DNA: TGCGCCAGCAGCTTGTTCGGAGGTGCCCAACCAGGGTCCGAGCAGTACTTC.

This clonotype occurred many times. The chain carries TRBV21-1 and TRBJ2-7; the table gives TRBD1 as D, unverified against the DNA. TRBV21-1 counts as a pseudogene. This CDR3 region has 11 residues. CDR3 in amino acids: CASPTGREQYF. CDR3 DNA: TGTGCCAGCCCCACGGGCAGGGAGCAGTACTTC.

This clonotype has only a few counts. The chain joins TRBV2 to TRBJ2-7, with 10 bases aligning to TRBD2. Germline V gene data show CDR1 as SNHLY and CDR2 as FYNNEI. This CDR3 has 14 residues. V gave up 6 bases and J gave up 6 bases; unmatched junction bases: 8. The CDR3 DNA is TGTGCCAGCAGAGGGCTTAGCGGGAGGTCCGAGCAGTACTTC. Its protein product is CASRGLSGRSEQYF.

This clonotype was seen ten or more times. V usage is TRBV5-1 and J usage is TRBJ1-1, with a tentative D call TRBD1 (6 bases). The CDR3 is made up of 14 amino acids. With 4 bases removed from V and 7 bases from J, the gap between germline ends came to 17 bases. Germline CDR1 and CDR2: SGHRS and YFSETQ. The CDR3 DNA reads TGCGCCAGCAGCCCTAGGACAGAGCCAAGTGAAGCTTTCTTT. Encoded protein: CASSPRTEPSEAFF. The entire variable domain, with the rest obtained from reference TRBV5-1 and TRBJ1-1, is as follows: KAGVTQTPRYLIKTRGQQVTLSCSPISGHRSVSWYQQTPGQGLQFLFEYFSETQRNKGNFPGRFSGRQFSNSRSEMNVSTLELGDSALYLCASSPRTEPSEAFFGQGTRLTVV.